This T cell receptor beta chain stems from a study of shared clonotypes between healthy human individuals. General study results and limits: Researchers found naive subsets generally carried larger estimated richness than memory subsets. It was the non-shared clonotypes that had lower generation probabilities than clonotypes shared by all four donors.

Per the original methods: ImmunoSEQ only sent back junction sequences with no quality scores, so filtering was done differently. Sequencing used immunoSEQ multiplex PCR; TCRdb keeps in-frame clones, though not all of them. The V and J calls and clone size are taken from that table; D and trimming were inferred from the DNA. The table has about 2.4 million clones, more than 85% seen once. The CDR3 totals 19 residues. V dropped 3 bases and J dropped 7; count of bases not matched to a gene: 14. CDR1 and CDR2 (germline): SGHTA, FQGTGA. With respect to this clone: Its matching antigen is unknown.

The clonotype was recovered from a man aged 18 to 30 in good health. Some clones in this sample may be carry-over from other donors' samples. This chain uses TRBV7-3 with TRBJ2-1, with 14 bases identical to TRBD2. The sample was naive CD4+ T cells from PBMCs. Subset of the sample: CD45RA+ positively selected. The CDR3 spells CASSFLPGLAGVFGNEQFF. CDR3 nucleotides: TGTGCCAGCAGCTTCCTGCCGGGACTAGCGGGAGTTTTTGGGAATGAGCAGTTCTTC.